Shown below are 32 T cell receptor beta chains from a single sample sequenced in a study of CD8 T cells in ankylosing spondylitis. Regarding the study as a whole: A motif in TCR beta, a set of 8 or 9 highly homologous variants, appeared characteristic of ankylosing spondylitis blood.

TCRdb re-derived calls from the 5' RACE reads in MiXCR, one entry per CDR3 protein. The sample shows about 220,000 distinct CDR3 sequences, 6% to 8.5% of them seen only once. These receptors have no identified antigens. The specimen was blood, either unsorted or a sorted T cell fraction (not recorded which). Receptors were obtained from a male donor with ankylosing spondylitis.

This clonotype was seen many times. V is TRBV2 and J is TRBJ1-2; a weak D match, TRBD1 (5 bases). V lost 4 bases, J lost 3 bases, and 12 bases lay in between. There are 14 residues in the CDR3. CDR1 and CDR2 from the germline V gene are SNHLY and FYNNEI. The chain's CDR3 is CASSGPLGDYGYTF. The CDR3 DNA reads TGTGCCAGCAGTGGTCCTCTAGGGGACTATGGCTACACCTTC.

This clonotype was observed at least ten times. The chain carries TRBV9 and TRBJ2-7; a weak D match, TRBD1 (6 bases). The CDR3 contains 15 residues. CDR1 is SGDLS and CDR2 is YYNGEE in the germline V gene. Trimming shortened V by 0 bases and J by 0 bases, and 10 bases separated the two germline ends. CDR3 protein: CASSVGGTHSYEQYF. In nucleotides, the CDR3 is TGTGCCAGCAGCGTAGGAGGGACACACTCCTACGAGCAGTACTTC.

This clonotype showed up many times. This sequence joins TRBV13 and TRBJ2-1; 7 nucleotides match TRBD1. The V segment lost 4 bases and the J segment 12 bases; nucleotides outside the gene matches: 15. Germline V CDR1 and CDR2: PRHDT, FYEKMQ (reference sequence). The CDR3 runs 15 residues. The CDR3 DNA follows: TGTGCCAGCAGCTCATTGACAGGGTTGAGAGATGGGCAGTTCTTC. Its translation: CASSSLTGLRDGQFF.

V usage is TRBV5-1 and J usage is TRBJ1-1, with D tentatively TRBD1 (5 bases). The CDR3 consists of 15 residues. Germline V gene sequence: CDR1 SGHRS, CDR2 YFSETQ. V was shortened by 4 bases and J by 2 bases, with 15 bases between the two germline ends. Here the CDR3 reads CASSLNLGGNTEAFF. CDR3 coding DNA: TGCGCCAGCAGCCTTAATTTGGGGGGAAACACTGAAGCTTTCTTT.

With regard to this clonotype: A read error may explain this, as a much larger clone is one base away. V and J are TRBV7-9 and TRBJ1-2; D not certain. The CDR3 length is 13 residues. Germline CDR1 SEHNR, CDR2 FQNEAQ (reference sequence). The CDR3 loop reads CAFTSSALYVYTF. The CDR3 DNA reads as TGTGCTTTCACCAGCAGTGCTCTTTATGTCTACACCTTC.

V gene TRBV9 combines with J gene TRBJ2-5; no definite D call. The CDR3 covers 13 residues. The germline V gene has CDR1 SGDLS and CDR2 YYNGEE. Trimming shortened V by 3 bases and J by 6 bases, and 12 bases separated the two germline ends. The CDR3 region is CASSDGVGKTQYF. DNA for the CDR3: TGTGCCAGCAGCGACGGCGTGGGGAAGACCCAGTACTTC.

In this sample, this clonotype turned up many times. The V and J genes are TRBV19 and TRBJ2-2; no definite D call. Germline CDR1 reads LNHDA; CDR2 reads SQIVND (reference sequence). The CDR3 has 15 amino acids. V was clipped by 6 bases and J by 4 bases, with 15 bases between them. The CDR3 loop reads CASRLEVSGTGELFF. The CDR3, as DNA: TGTGCCAGTAGATTAGAAGTCTCCGGCACCGGGGAGCTGTTTTTT. Based on the CDR3 plus reference TRBV19 and TRBJ2-2, the full variable domain is DGGITQSPKYLFRKEGQNVTLSCEQNLNHDAMYWYRQDPGQGLRLIYYSQIVNDFQKGDIAEGYSVSREKKESFPLTVTSAQKNPTAFYLCASRLEVSGTGELFFGEGSRLTVL.

The DNA for the CDR3 is TGTGCCAGCAGCCCTACTGAGGGACCGTACCAAGAGACCCAGTACTTC. Translation gives CASSPTEGPYQETQYF. V is TRBV4-2 and J is TRBJ2-5, with D possibly called TRBD1 or TRBD2 (5 bases each). V was pared by 4 bases and J by 0 bases, with 15 bases between. This CDR3 contains 16 residues. Germline V gives CDR1 LGHNA, CDR2 YNFKEQ.

This clonotype was seen ten or more times. The chain uses TRBV5-1 and TRBJ1-2; 11 nucleotides line up with TRBD1. The length of the CDR3 is 15 residues. J lost 4 bases, V lost 4 bases, and 6 bases had no gene match. Germline V gene data show CDR1 as SGHRS and CDR2 as YFSETQ. CDR3 in DNA: TGCGCCAGCAGCCTGGGACAGGGGGTGATCTATGGCTACACCTTC. Translating gives CASSLGQGVIYGYTF.

This clonotype was observed at least ten times. The rearrangement links TRBV10-3 to TRBJ1-2; 9 bases match TRBD1. The V and J ends lost 3 bases and 1 base, in that order; junction bases with no gene match: 9. Germline V gene lookup returns CDR1 ENHRY and CDR2 SYGVKD. The CDR3 extends over 17 amino acids. The CDR3 nucleotides are TGTGCCATCAGTGATCCGGGACAGGGTCTACTTAACTATGGCTACACCTTC. Its protein product is CAISDPGQGLLNYGYTF.

The table lists this clonotype with a few counts. The V gene is TRBV24-1, the J gene TRBJ2-2, with D possibly being TRBD1 or TRBD2 (5 bases each). Germline values: CDR1 KGHDR, CDR2 SFDVKD. The ends were cut back, 3 bases at V and 1 base at J, with 11 bases in the middle. CDR3 length: 16 residues. Here the CDR3 DNA reads TGTGCCACCAGTGATGCCGGGACCCTGAACACCGGGGAGCTGTTTTTT. It is translated as CATSDAGTLNTGELFF.

The sample holds many counts of this clonotype. The genes are TRBV11-1 and TRBJ2-1, with 7 bases matching TRBD2. Germline CDR1 and CDR2: SGHAT and FQDESV (reference sequence). The trim removed 5 bases at V and 5 bases at J, leaving 18 bases unmatched. The CDR3 is 18 amino acids. The CDR3 DNA is TGTGCCAGCAGCGGAGGGCGCTGGCGGGAGTGGTCCCACAATGAGCAGTTCTTC. Protein sequence: CASSGGRWREWSHNEQFF.

The V gene is TRBV5-1, the J gene TRBJ1-1, with D unclear. V lost 4 bases and J 0 bases, leaving 7 bases between the germline ends. Germline V gene lookup returns CDR1 SGHRS and CDR2 YFSETQ. The CDR3 consists of 13 residues. CDR3 region: CASSDIMNTEAFF. The CDR3 DNA is TGCGCCAGCAGCGATATCATGAACACTGAAGCTTTCTTT.

The chain joins TRBV4-2 to TRBJ2-4, with 7 bases aligning to TRBD1. The germline V gene encodes CDR1 LGHNA and CDR2 YNFKEQ. The CDR3 length is 17 residues. Trimming removed 2 bases from V and 2 bases from J; junction bases left unmatched: 9. This chain's CDR3 is CASSQPFQGVTKNIQYF. CDR3 nucleotides: TGTGCCAGCAGCCAACCGTTTCAGGGGGTAACCAAAAACATTCAGTACTTC.

This clonotype has more than one count but fewer than ten. V usage is TRBV25-1 and J usage is TRBJ2-7, with D hard to call. Trimming removed 3 bases at V and 0 bases at J, with 12 bases between. CDR3 length: 15 amino acids. Per germline, CDR1 MGHDK and CDR2 SYGVNS. CDR3 DNA sequence: TGTGCCAGCAGTGATTATAACGACAACTCCTACGAGCAGTACTTC. This translates into CASSDYNDNSYEQYF.

The chain employs TRBV27 and TRBJ2-5, with unresolved D. Germline V lookup: CDR1 MNHEY, CDR2 SMNVEV (reference sequence). V was pared by 5 bases and J by 4 bases, with 11 bases between. The CDR3 has 13 residues. The CDR3 here is CASSPLLGETQYF. In nucleotides, the CDR3 is TGTGCCAGCAGTCCTCTCTTAGGAGAGACCCAGTACTTC.

V gene TRBV20-1 combines with J gene TRBJ2-7; TRBD2 matches at 10 bases. Germline CDR1 DFQATT, CDR2 SNEGSKA (reference sequence). V was pared by 5 bases and J by 0 bases, with 4 bases of the junction left unmatched. The CDR3 has 14 amino acids. The CDR3 region has the DNA TGCAGTGCTCCTGAGCGGGAGGGCTCCTACGAGCAGTACTTC. It codes for CSAPEREGSYEQYF.

The chain uses TRBV4-3 and TRBJ2-1; D is uncertain. This CDR3 has 13 amino acids. V lost 0 bases and J lost 12, with 12 bases in between. Germline CDR1 is LGHNA and CDR2 is YSLEER. The CDR3 protein is CASSQDARYGQFF. CDR3 nucleotide sequence: TGCGCCAGCAGCCAAGACGCTAGGTATGGGCAGTTCTTC.

This clonotype was counted at least ten times. J is TRBJ2-4 and V is TRBV20-1, with TRBD2 matching over 9 bases. The V gene end was trimmed by 2 bases and the J gene end by 3 bases; junction bases not matched to a gene: 17. The germline V gene has CDR1 DFQATT and CDR2 SNEGSKA (reference sequence). The CDR3 is 19 amino acids. The CDR3 here is CSARYFPAGGSDFKNIQYF. Here the CDR3 DNA reads TGCAGTGCTAGATACTTCCCAGCGGGGGGCTCAGACTTCAAAAACATTCAGTACTTC.

This clonotype was seen many times. V is TRBV4-2 and J is TRBJ2-7; the D gene could be TRBD1 or TRBD2 (5 bases each). CDR3 length: 15 amino acids. V lost 1 base to trimming and J lost 2 bases, with 12 bases between them. The germline V gene has CDR1 LGHNA and CDR2 YNFKEQ. This CDR3 is CASSQVSTGPYEQYF. CDR3 sequence (DNA): TGTGCCAGCAGCCAAGTATCTACGGGACCCTACGAGCAGTACTTC.

This clonotype was seen many times. The chain employs TRBV10-1 and TRBJ2-7; 9 bases agree with TRBD1. CDR3 length equals 15 residues. Trimming took 6 bases from V and 3 from J; bases not matched to a gene: 9. The germline gives CDR1 WNHNN, CDR2 SYGVQD (reference sequence). The CDR3 bases are TGCGCCAGCAGCCGCAACAGGGGGCTTCTCTACGAGCAGTACTTC. This codes for CASSRNRGLLYEQYF.

This clonotype has at least ten counts. The chain carries TRBV12-3 or TRBV12-4 and TRBJ2-1; 9 nucleotides align to TRBD1. J gave up 6 bases and V 9 bases, and 9 bases lay outside the gene matches. The CDR3 extends over 14 amino acids. The CDR3 protein is CASAGTGRFNEQFF. CDR3 nucleotide sequence: TGTGCCAGTGCCGGGACAGGGCGATTCAATGAGCAGTTCTTC.

This clonotype was picked up many times. The rearrangement links TRBV2 to TRBJ2-1, with a tentative D call TRBD2 (6 bases). Germline CDR1 is SNHLY and CDR2 is FYNNEI. This CDR3 region has 15 residues. Trimming pared 1 base from V and 4 bases from J, leaving 11 bases between. Here the CDR3 DNA reads TGTGCCAGCAGTGAAGGGGTAGCGGAGTACAATGAGCAGTTCTTC. Residues: CASSEGVAEYNEQFF.

The sample holds a few counts of this clonotype. The chain combines TRBV5-5 with TRBJ2-1; 8 positions match TRBD1. The V and J ends lost 3 bases and 15 bases, in that order; junction bases with no gene match: 14. This CDR3 contains 14 residues. Per the germline V gene, CDR1 is SGHKS and CDR2 is YYEKEE (reference sequence). In DNA form, the CDR3 reads TGTGCCAGCAGCTCTTGGACAGGGCGGTTAGGAGGGTTCTTC. It encodes CASSSWTGRLGGFF.

This clonotype occurred many times. This chain links TRBV7-9 with TRBJ1-2; weak D call: TRBD1 (5 bases). The CDR3 runs 14 residues. Trimming left V 3 bases short and J 2 bases short, with 10 bases between. Looked up from germline, CDR1 is SEHNR and CDR2 is FQNEAQ (reference sequence). CDR3 region: CASSLHGANYGYTF. CDR3 DNA: TGTGCCAGCAGCTTGCATGGGGCGAACTATGGCTACACCTTC. Using reference TRBV7-9 and TRBJ1-2 for the parts outside the CDR3, the full variable domain is DTGVSQNPRHKITKRGQNVTFRCDPISEHNRLYWYRQTLGQGPEFLTYFQNEAQLEKSRLLSDRFSAERPKGSFSTLEIQRTEQGDSAMYLCASSLHGANYGYTFGSGTRLTVV.

This clonotype appeared a few times. The genes are TRBV20-1 and TRBJ2-1, with a tentative D call TRBD1 (5 bases). Germline loops: CDR1 DFQATT, CDR2 SNEGSKA (reference sequence). V lost 0 bases and J lost 3, with 12 bases in between. This CDR3 has 15 residues. The CDR3 loop is CSARDRAGLYNEQFF. Written as DNA, the CDR3 is TGCAGTGCTAGAGATCGGGCAGGGCTCTACAATGAGCAGTTCTTC.

This clonotype has at least ten counts. The chain uses TRBV12-3 or TRBV12-4 and TRBJ2-1; D perhaps matches TRBD2 (6 bases). The germline V and J ends were trimmed by 3 bases and 4 bases, with 13 bases remaining between them. This CDR3 comprises 15 residues. CDR3 residues: CASSLEGRRYNEQFF. DNA for the CDR3: TGTGCCAGCAGTTTGGAGGGGCGGCGGTACAATGAGCAGTTCTTC.

Relative to its sample, this clonotype is large. This chain connects TRBV4-2 to TRBJ1-1, with D possibly matching TRBD1 (5 bases). V lost 5 bases and J 0 bases, leaving 10 bases between the germline ends. The CDR3 has 14 amino acids. Germline V gene data show CDR1 as LGHNA and CDR2 as YNFKEQ. The CDR3 nucleotides read TGTGCCAGCAGCTGGGGCAGTGTGAACACTGAAGCTTTCTTT. The encoded protein is CASSWGSVNTEAFF.

This clonotype occurred many times. This chain connects TRBV11-2 to TRBJ1-5, with D possibly matching TRBD1 (5 bases). Germline CDR1 is SGHAT and CDR2 is FQNNGV. There are 13 residues in the CDR3. V shed 2 bases and J shed 6 bases, with 8 bases lying between them. Here the CDR3 reads CASSLRGSQPQHF. Written as DNA, the CDR3 is TGTGCCAGCAGCTTAAGGGGAAGTCAGCCCCAGCATTTT.

This clonotype was counted many times. The chain links TRBV4-1 to TRBJ1-2; possible D gene TRBD1, 6 bases. The CDR3 loop spans 14 amino acids. Trimming removed 1 base at V and 7 bases at J, with 13 bases between. Germline V gene lookup returns CDR1 MGHRA and CDR2 YSYEKL. CDR3 protein: CASSQALGRGGYTF. The CDR3 coding sequence is TGCGCCAGCAGCCAAGCGTTAGGCAGGGGTGGCTACACCTTC.

The chain joins TRBV19 to TRBJ1-2; TRBD1 aligns across 7 bases. CDR1 and CDR2 (germline): LNHDA, SQIVND (reference sequence). The trim removed 3 bases at V and 5 bases at J, leaving 9 bases unmatched. The CDR3 is 15 amino acids. CDR3 coding DNA: TGTGCCAGTAGTATCCGCAGGGGGAGAAATTATGGCTACACCTTC. Translation: CASSIRRGRNYGYTF. The whole variable domain, filled in from reference TRBV19 and TRBJ1-2, reads DGGITQSPKYLFRKEGQNVTLSCEQNLNHDAMYWYRQDPGQGLRLIYYSQIVNDFQKGDIAEGYSVSREKKESFPLTVTSAQKNPTAFYLCASSIRRGRNYGYTFGSGTRLTVV.

This clonotype appeared many times. The rearrangement uses TRBV4-3 and TRBJ2-1; a possible D gene is TRBD1 (5 bases). The CDR3 loop spans 15 amino acids. V dropped 3 bases and J dropped 10 bases, with 19 bases sitting between them. Germline V gene data show CDR1 as LGHNA and CDR2 as YSLEER. CDR3 coding DNA: TGCGCCAGCAGCCAGGATAACGTTTGGGGCAGCGAGCAGTTCTTC. Translated: CASSQDNVWGSEQFF.